Listed here is a single TCR beta chain. Here immunoSEQ multiplex PCR was the method, and the copy in TCRdb shows in-frame clones only, minus some. The profile shows 70,000 or so clones, approximately 80% of them singletons. These data originate in a study of OX40 agonist ivuxolimab in advanced cancers. The length of the CDR3 is 13 residues. Germline V gene lookup returns CDR1 SGHKS and CDR2 YYEKEE (reference sequence). V lost 5 bases and J lost 5, with 13 bases in between. Patients were ineligible given autoimmune disease history or systemic immunosuppression. Source: CD4+ or CD8+ T cells sorted from blood, taken in a trial of the OX40 agonist ivuxolimab. The chain recombines TRBV5-5 with TRBJ1-1; TRBD1 might be the D (5 bases). The receptor comes from an adult with an advanced solid tumor such as melanoma, head and neck, liver or kidney cancer. CDR3 in amino acids: CASRYEGWTEAFF. DNA for the CDR3: TGTGCCAGCAGGTATGAGGGGTGGACTGAAGCTTTCTTT.